This T cell receptor beta chain was identified in a study of PD-L1 blockade in urothelial cancer (dated by TCRdb to 2015 to 2018). About the study as a whole: All patients started therapy around 2014 and received atezolizumab 1,200 mg intravenously every 3 weeks. About 85% of the roughly 30 patients were males with bladder-origin urothelial cancer, and about 60% of the roughly 30 reported a prior smoking history. An ECOG performance status of 0 or 1 was recorded for the patients, and 0 to 3 prior chemotherapy regimens had been received by the patients. Blood samples were analyzed at 3 weeks after treatment start (second dose) and at 6 weeks after treatment start. A median of around 150,000 T cells and around 81,000 unique TCRs was obtained from blood samples, and a median clonality of roughly 0.08 was observed. Somatic, immune and clinical correlates of response to PD-L1 blockade with atezolizumab in urothelial cancer were the focus of an exploratory multi-omic analysis. Pretreatment tumor samples, along with matched peripheral blood serially collected before and after atezolizumab treatment, were subjected to TCR sequencing. Durable clinical benefit was defined as a progression-free survival longer than 6 months, and TCR features were additionally tested against progression-free survival and overall survival. In the same patients who had TCR sequencing, pretreatment tumors also underwent whole exome sequencing and RNA sequencing. Eight to ten patients achieved durable clinical benefit and approximately 20 did not. Just over 28 patients had pretreatment blood TCR-seq, roughly 24 had at least one posttreatment blood collection, and roughly 24 had tumor TCR-seq.

As encoded in the germline V gene, CDR1 is MDHEN while CDR2 is SYDVKM. The CDR3 runs 13 amino acids, cysteine and phenylalanine included. The retained sequence is limited to the CDR3, 39 bases, with the frame set at the first base. The junction shows trimming of 1 base on V and 5 bases on J, plus 9 bases between the germline ends. Comment on this clone: The target of this receptor is not known. No base qualities exist here, and no much larger clone lies one base off it.

What the study reported, not specific to this receptor: Because of the small sample size (n ≈ 28) and the many exploratory analyses performed, the results are intended to be regarded as hypothesis-generating. Improved progression-free and overall survival was found to be associated with pretreatment peripheral blood TCR clonality below the median. Patients with durable benefit showed greater expansion of tumor-associated TCR clones in peripheral blood 3 weeks after starting treatment (n of about 22, p = 0.022).

A total of 29 patients with locally advanced or metastatic urothelial carcinoma, treated at Memorial Sloan Kettering on a trial protocol, made up the cohort. Peripheral blood mononuclear cells were collected pretreatment and during treatment, with between 1 and 8 total time points per patient. The Qiagen DNeasy Blood extraction kit was used to purify genomic DNA from total PBMCs and tumor samples. PBMCs were collected pretreatment and during treatment and were isolated and stored as previously described. Synthetic TCR analog templates were spiked into each PCR to estimate absolute template abundance from read counts. The immunoSEQ assay was used to amplify TCRbeta CDR3 regions from genomic DNA with bias-controlled V and J gene primers. Rearranged TCRbeta segments were sequenced at approximately 20X coverage. As for how the authors treated the data: Sequencing errors were corrected by clustering, and CDR3s were annotated against IMGT so that V, D and J genes could be assigned. Only productive TCRbeta rearrangements were used in downstream analyses, excluding out-of-frame or stop-codon sequences. To compute clonality, Shannon entropy was normalized by the log of the number of unique productive sequences and then subtracted from one. Fisher's exact test with Benjamini-Hochberg correction, using a cutoff of adjusted p below 0.01, was how clones that differed between time points or between blood and tumor were identified. Entries here come from immuneACCESS through TCRdb and include only in-frame sequences with V and J called. Some clones fail to appear in such tables; in the studies checked, an unresolved V gene covers under half of the shortfall, and the cause of the remainder is unknown. V and J calls and clone size are as listed in that table; D and trimming were resolved from the DNA. In all, the sample holds 60,000 to 85,000 clones, and about 90% of those were seen once. Jointly, the top ten make up around 5% of the sample.

Rearrangement joined TRBV28 to TRBJ2-7, with a tentative D gene TRBD1 over 7 matching bases. The sequence derives from a woman between 65 and 79 years old with urothelial cancer. The material was PBMCs, obtained around atezolizumab (anti-PD-L1) treatment. The CDR3 is CASSLSGGNEQYF. The nucleotide sequence reads TGTGCCAGCAGTTTATCAGGGGGGAACGAGCAGTACTTC.